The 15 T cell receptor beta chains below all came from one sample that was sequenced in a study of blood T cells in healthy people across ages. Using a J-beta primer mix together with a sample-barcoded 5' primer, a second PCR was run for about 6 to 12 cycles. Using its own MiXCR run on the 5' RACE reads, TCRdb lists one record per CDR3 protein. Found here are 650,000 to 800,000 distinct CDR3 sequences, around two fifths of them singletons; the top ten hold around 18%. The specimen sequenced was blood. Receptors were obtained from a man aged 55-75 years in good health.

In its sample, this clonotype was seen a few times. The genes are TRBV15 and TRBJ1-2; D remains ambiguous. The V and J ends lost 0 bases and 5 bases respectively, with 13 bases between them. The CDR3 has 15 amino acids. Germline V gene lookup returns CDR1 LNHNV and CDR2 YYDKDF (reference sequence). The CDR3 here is CATSRDHSTGYGYTF. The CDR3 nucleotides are TGTGCCACCAGCAGAGATCATTCGACTGGATATGGCTACACCTTC. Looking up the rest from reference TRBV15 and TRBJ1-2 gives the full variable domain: DAMVIQNPRYQVTQFGKPVTLSCSQTLNHNVMYWYQQKSSQAPKLLFHYYDKDFNNEADTPDNFQSRRPNTSFCFLDIRSPGLGDTAMYLCATSRDHSTGYGYTFGSGTRLTVV.

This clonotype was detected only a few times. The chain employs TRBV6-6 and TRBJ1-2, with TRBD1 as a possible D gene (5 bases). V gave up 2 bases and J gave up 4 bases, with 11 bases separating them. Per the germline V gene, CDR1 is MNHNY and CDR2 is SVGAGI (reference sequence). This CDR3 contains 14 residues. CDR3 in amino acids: CASSYGIGGYGYTF. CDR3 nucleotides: TGTGCCAGCAGTTACGGGATTGGGGGCTATGGCTACACCTTC.

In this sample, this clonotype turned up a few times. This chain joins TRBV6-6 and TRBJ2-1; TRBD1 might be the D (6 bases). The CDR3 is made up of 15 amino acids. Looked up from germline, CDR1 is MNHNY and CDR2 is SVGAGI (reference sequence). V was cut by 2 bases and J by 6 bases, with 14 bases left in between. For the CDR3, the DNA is TGTGCCAGCAGTTACCCCCAGGGGTCGGGCAATGAGCAGTTCTTC. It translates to CASSYPQGSGNEQFF.

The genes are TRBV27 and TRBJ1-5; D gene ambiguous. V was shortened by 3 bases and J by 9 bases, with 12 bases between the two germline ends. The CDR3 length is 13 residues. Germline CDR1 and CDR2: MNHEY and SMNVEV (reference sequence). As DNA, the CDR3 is TGTGCCAGCAGTTTTGCCCGAGCCCTGCCCCAGCATTTT. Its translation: CASSFARALPQHF.

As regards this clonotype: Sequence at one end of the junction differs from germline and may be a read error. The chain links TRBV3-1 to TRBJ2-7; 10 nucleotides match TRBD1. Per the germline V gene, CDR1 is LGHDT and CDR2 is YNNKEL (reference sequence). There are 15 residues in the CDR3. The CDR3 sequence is CASSQSLDRGYEQYF. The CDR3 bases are TGCGCCAGCAGCCAGTCTCTGGACAGGGGGTACGAGCAGTACTTC.

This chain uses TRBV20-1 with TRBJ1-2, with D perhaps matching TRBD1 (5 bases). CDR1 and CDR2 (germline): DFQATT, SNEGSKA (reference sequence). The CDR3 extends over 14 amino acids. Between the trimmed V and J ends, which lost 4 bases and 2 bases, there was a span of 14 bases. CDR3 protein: CSAIPTPGNYGYTF. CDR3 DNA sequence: TGCAGTGCTATCCCAACTCCAGGGAACTATGGCTACACCTTC.

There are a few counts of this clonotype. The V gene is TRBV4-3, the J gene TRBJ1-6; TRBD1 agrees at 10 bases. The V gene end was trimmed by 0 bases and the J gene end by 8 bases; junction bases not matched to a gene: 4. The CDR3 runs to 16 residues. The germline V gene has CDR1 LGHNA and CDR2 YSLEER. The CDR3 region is CASSQDYGTGDSPLHF. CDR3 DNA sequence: TGCGCCAGCAGCCAAGATTATGGGACAGGGGATTCACCCCTCCACTTT.

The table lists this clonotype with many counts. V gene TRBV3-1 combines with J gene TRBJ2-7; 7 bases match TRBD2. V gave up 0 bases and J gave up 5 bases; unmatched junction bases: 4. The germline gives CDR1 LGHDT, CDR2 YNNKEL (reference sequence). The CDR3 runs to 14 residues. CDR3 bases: TGTGCCAGCAGCCAAGATTGGGAGGGGAACGAGCAGTACTTC. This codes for CASSQDWEGNEQYF.

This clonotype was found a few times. The DNA for the CDR3 is TGTGCCAGCAGCGATAGCGGGGGGGAGAACACAGATACGCAGTATTTT. This translates into CASSDSGGENTDTQYF. The rearrangement joins TRBV13 to TRBJ2-3; TRBD2 aligns across 11 bases. This CDR3 has 16 amino acids. Germline V CDR1 and CDR2: PRHDT, FYEKMQ (reference sequence). The junction had 6 bases not matched to a gene; V was cut back by 5 bases and J by 2 bases. The entire variable domain, with the rest obtained from reference TRBV13 and TRBJ2-3, is as follows: AAGVIQSPRHLIKEKRETATLKCYPIPRHDTVYWYQQGPGQDPQFLISFYEKMQSDKGSIPDRFSAQQFSDYHSELNMSSLELGDSALYFCASSDSGGENTDTQYFGPGTRLTVL.

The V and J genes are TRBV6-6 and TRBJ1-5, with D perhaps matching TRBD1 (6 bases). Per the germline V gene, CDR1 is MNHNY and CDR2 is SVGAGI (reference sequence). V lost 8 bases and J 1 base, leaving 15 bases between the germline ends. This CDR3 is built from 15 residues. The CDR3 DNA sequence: TGTGCCAGCGCTCCCGGGACAAGAAGCAATCAGCCCCAGCATTTT. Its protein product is CASAPGTRSNQPQHF.

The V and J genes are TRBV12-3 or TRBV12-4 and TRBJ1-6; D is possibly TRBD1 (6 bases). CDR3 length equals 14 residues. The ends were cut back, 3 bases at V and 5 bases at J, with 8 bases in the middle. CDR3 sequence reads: CASSFGQHNSPLHF. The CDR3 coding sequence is TGTGCCAGCAGTTTCGGACAGCATAATTCACCCCTCCACTTT.

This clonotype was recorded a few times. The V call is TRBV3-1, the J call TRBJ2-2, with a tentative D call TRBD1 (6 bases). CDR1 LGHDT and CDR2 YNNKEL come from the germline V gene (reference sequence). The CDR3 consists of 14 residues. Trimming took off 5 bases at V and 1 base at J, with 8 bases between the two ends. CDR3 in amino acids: CASSGQLNTGELFF. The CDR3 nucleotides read TGTGCCAGCAGCGGACAGTTGAACACCGGGGAGCTGTTTTTT. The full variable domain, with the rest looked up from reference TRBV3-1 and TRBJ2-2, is DTAVSQTPKYLVTQMGNDKSIKCEQNLGHDTMYWYKQDSKKFLKIMFSYNNKELIINETVPNRFSPKSPDKAHLNLHINSLELGDSAVYFCASSGQLNTGELFFGEGSRLTVL.

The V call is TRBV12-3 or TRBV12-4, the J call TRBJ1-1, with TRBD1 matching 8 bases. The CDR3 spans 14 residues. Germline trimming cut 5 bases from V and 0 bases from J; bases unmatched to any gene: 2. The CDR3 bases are TGTGCCAGCAGTCCGGGACAGGTGAACACTGAAGCTTTCTTT. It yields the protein CASSPGQVNTEAFF.

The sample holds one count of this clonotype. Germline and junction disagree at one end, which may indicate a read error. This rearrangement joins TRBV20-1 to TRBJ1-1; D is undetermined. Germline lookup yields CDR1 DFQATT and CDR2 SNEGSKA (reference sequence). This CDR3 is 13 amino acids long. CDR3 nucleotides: TGCAGTGCTAGTAGGCAGGTGAACACTGGAGCTTTCTTT. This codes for CSASRQVNTGAFF.

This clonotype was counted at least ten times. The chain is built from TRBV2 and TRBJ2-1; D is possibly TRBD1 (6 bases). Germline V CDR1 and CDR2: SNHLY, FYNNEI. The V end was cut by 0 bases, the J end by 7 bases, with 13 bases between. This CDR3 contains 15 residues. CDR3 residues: CASSEAGVGGNEQFF. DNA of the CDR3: TGTGCCAGCAGTGAAGCGGGGGTAGGGGGTAATGAGCAGTTCTTC.